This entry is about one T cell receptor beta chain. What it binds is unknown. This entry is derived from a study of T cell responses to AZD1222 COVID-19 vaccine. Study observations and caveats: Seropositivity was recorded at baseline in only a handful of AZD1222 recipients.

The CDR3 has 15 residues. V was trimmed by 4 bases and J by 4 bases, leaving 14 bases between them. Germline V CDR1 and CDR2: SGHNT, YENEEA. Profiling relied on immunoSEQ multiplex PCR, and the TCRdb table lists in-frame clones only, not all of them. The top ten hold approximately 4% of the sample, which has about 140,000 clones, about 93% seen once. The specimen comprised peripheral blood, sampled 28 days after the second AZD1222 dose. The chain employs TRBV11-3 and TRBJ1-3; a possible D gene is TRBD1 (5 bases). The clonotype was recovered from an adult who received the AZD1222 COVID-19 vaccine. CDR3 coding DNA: TGTGCCAGCAGCTCCCGTGGGACCCCCGGAAACACCATATATTTT. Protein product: CASSSRGTPGNTIYF.